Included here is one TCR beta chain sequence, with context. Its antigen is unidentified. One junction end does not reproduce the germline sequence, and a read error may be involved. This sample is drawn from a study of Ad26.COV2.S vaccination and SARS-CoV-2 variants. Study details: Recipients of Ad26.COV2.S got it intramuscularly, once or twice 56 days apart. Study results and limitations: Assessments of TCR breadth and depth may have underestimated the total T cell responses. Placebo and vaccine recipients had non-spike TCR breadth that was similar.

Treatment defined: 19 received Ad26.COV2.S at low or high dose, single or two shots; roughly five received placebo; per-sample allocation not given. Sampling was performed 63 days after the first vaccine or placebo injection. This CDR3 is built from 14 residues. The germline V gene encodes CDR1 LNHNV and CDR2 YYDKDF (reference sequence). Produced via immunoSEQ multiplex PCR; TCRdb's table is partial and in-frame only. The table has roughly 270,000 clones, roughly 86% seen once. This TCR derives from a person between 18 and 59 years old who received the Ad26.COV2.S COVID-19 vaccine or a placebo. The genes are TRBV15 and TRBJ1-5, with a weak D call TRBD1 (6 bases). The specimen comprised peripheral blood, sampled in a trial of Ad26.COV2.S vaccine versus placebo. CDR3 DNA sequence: TGTGCCACCAGCCGAGACAGGTTTAATCAGCCCCAGCATTTT. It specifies CATSRDRFNQPQHF.